This T cell receptor (beta chain) comes out of a study of monozygotic twins with inflammatory bowel disease. Study-level results: A distinction between different T cell subtypes was not possible.

The CDR3 runs to 16 residues. From germline, CDR1 is ENHRY and CDR2 SYGVKD. From its re-call of the 5' RACE reads, TCRdb lists each CDR3 protein once, without DNA. This table lists approximately 45,000 distinct CDR3 sequences. Concerning this clonotype: Antigen specificity is unknown.

The chain carries TRBV10-3 and TRBJ2-3; TCRdb's D call of TRBD1 is untestable without DNA. The receptor was isolated from a human donor with ulcerative colitis or Crohn's disease, or a healthy co-twin of an affected twin (not recorded which). Source material: blood. CDR3 in amino acids: CAISGIPSGVTDTQYF.